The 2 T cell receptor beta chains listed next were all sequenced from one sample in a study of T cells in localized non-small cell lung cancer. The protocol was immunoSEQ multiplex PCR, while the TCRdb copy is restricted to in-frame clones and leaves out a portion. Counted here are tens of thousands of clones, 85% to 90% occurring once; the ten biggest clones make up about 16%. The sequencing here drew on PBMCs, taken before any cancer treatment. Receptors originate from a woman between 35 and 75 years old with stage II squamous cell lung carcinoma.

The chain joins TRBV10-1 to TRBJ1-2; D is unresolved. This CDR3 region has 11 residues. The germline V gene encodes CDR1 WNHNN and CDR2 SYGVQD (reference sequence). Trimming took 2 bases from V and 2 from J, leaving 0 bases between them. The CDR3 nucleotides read TGCGCCAGCAGTGAGAACTATGGCTACACCTTC. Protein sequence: CASSENYGYTF.

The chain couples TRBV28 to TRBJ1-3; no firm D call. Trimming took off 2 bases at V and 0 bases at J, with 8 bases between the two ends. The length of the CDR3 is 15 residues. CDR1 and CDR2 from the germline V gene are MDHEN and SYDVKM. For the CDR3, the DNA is TGTGCCAGCAGTTTACGGGGTTACTCTGGAAACACCATATATTTT. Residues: CASSLRGYSGNTIYF.